These T cell receptor beta chains were read from a single sample in a study of cytomegalovirus exposure and HLA in healthy donors. Here immunoSEQ multiplex PCR was the method, and the copy in TCRdb shows in-frame clones only, minus some. The sample contains about 170,000 clones, 75% to 90% of which appear only once. Input material: PBMCs. The receptors derive from a woman aged 18-29 years in good health and CMV-seronegative. The CDR3 runs from the conserved cysteine through the conserved F or W.

CDR3: CASTTGTSGPYEQYF
J: TRBJ2-7
V: TRBV5-5

CDR3: CASSLDRGYTGELFF
J: TRBJ2-2
V: TRBV5-1

CDR3: CASSQGFKDRGIVNTEAFF
J: TRBJ1-1
V: TRBV4-3

CDR3: CASSVEGTPSHEQYF
J: TRBJ2-7
V: TRBV9

CDR3: CASSFGQGARGYTF
J: TRBJ1-2
V: TRBV5-6

CDR3: CASSQDSLTSSGNTGELFF
J: TRBJ2-2
V: TRBV4-3

CDR3: CASSYIRATDTQYF
J: TRBJ2-3
V: TRBV6-5

CDR3: CASSLAQGQPQHF
J: TRBJ1-5
V: TRBV11-1

CDR3: CASSTQTGYTF
J: TRBJ1-2
V: TRBV9

CDR3: CASSGATYEQYF
J: TRBJ2-7
V: TRBV2

CDR3: CASSVEGSAPSGEQYF
J: TRBJ2-7
V: TRBV9

CDR3: CASSPRQGMGYNSPLHF
J: TRBJ1-6
V: TRBV9

CDR3: CASSLRTGALGRGNEQYF
J: TRBJ2-7
V: TRBV5-1

CDR3: CASGPEGTGRTYEQYF
J: TRBJ2-7
V: TRBV12-5

CDR3: CASSLLAGGRTGELFF
J: TRBJ2-2
V: TRBV18

CDR3: CASSLVRGDQAFF
J: TRBJ1-1
V: TRBV11-2

CDR3: CAISEQKGLAGARSYEQYF
J: TRBJ2-7
V: TRBV10-3

CDR3: CASSPTGTSNQPQHF
J: TRBJ1-5
V: TRBV6-1

CDR3: CASSAQQGVRGNEQYF
J: TRBJ2-7
V: TRBV5-1

CDR3: CASSAGGDYGYTF
J: TRBJ1-2
V: TRBV9

CDR3: CASSVGANTEAFF
J: TRBJ1-1
V: TRBV9

CDR3: CASSEYEVQYGYTF
J: TRBJ1-2
V: TRBV25-1